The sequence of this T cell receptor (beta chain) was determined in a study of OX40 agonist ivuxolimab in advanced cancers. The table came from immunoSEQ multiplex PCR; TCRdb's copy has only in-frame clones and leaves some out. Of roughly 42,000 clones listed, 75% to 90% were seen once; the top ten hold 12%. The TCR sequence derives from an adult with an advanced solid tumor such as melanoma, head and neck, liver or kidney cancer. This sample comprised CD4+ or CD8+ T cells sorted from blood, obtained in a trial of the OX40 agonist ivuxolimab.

The CDR3 DNA sequence: TGTGCCAGCAGCGCCCTGGCAGCGGGGGACTCCTACAATGAGCAGTTCTTC. Encoded protein: CASSALAAGDSYNEQFF. The chain couples TRBV13 to TRBJ2-1; 8 bases fit TRBD2. The V segment lost 5 bases and the J segment 0 bases; nucleotides outside the gene matches: 9. The CDR3 sequence is 17 residues long. In germline, CDR1 is PRHDT, CDR2 FYEKMQ (reference sequence).